The rows below give T cell receptor beta chains drawn from one sample of a study of CD8 T cells in Susac syndrome. TCRdb itself ran the immunoSEQ multiplex PCR reads through MiXCR, one entry per CDR3 protein. The sample carries about 190,000 distinct CDR3 sequences, 95% recorded once. The source material was CD8+ T cells from PBMCs. The receptors were sampled from a human donor with Susac syndrome. Both conserved end residues are part of each CDR3. Each record gives: CDR3 DNA, CDR3 protein, clone size, V gene, J gene, D gene. D genes are given only for firm matches. The size of a clone is reported for some rows only, either as once, few or many, or as a class for expanded clones.

TGTGCCAGCACCCACACCGGGACTAGCGGGGGCCATGAGCAGTTCTTC,CASTHTGTSGGHEQFF,NA,TRBV27,TRBJ2-1,TRBD2
TGTGCCAGCAGCTTCGGGACAGGGGGAACCTACGAGCAGTACTTC,CASSFGTGGTYEQYF,NA,TRBV7-8,TRBJ2-7,TRBD1
TGTGCCAGCAGTTTGCTAGCCACAGATACGCAGTATTTT,CASSLLATDTQYF,NA,TRBV27,TRBJ2-3,NA
TGTGCCAGTATAGGACGGACCTCCTACGAGCAGTACTTC,CASIGRTSYEQYF,NA,TRBV19,TRBJ2-7,NA
TGCGCCAGCAGCCAACCCGCTAGCGGGAGTAGCTGGGAGCAGTACTTC,CASSQPASGSSWEQYF,NA,TRBV4-1,TRBJ2-7,TRBD2
TGTGCCAGCAGCTTTTGGGACCGCGTGGACTATGGCTACACCTTC,CASSFWDRVDYGYTF,NA,TRBV5-5,TRBJ1-2,NA
TGCGCCAGCAGCTTAAGTCAGGGCTGGAACACTGAAGCTTTCTTT,CASSLSQGWNTEAFF,NA,TRBV5-1,TRBJ1-1,NA
TGTGCCAGCAGTCCTTGGGACAGGGTGTCCGAGCAGTACTTC,CASSPWDRVSEQYF,once,TRBV27,TRBJ2-7,TRBD1
TGTGCTAGTGGTTCCGACAGACTCACAGATACGCAGTATTTT,CASGSDRLTDTQYF,NA,TRBV12-5,TRBJ2-3,NA
TGTGCCAGCAGTTTGGACATCTCCTACGAGCAGTACTTC,CASSLDISYEQYF,few,TRBV12-3/TRBV12-4,TRBJ2-7,NA
TGTGCCAGCAGCCCATATGGGGAGACCGGGGAGCTGTTTTTT,CASSPYGETGELFF,NA,TRBV28,TRBJ2-2,NA
TGTGCCAGCAGCTTGGCAGGGGGCAACACTGAAGCTTTCTTT,CASSLAGGNTEAFF,few,TRBV7-9,TRBJ1-1,TRBD1
TGTGCCAGCAGCTCCCGGGACAGGGGGCTGGATACGCAGTATTTT,CASSSRDRGLDTQYF,NA,TRBV7-9,TRBJ2-3,TRBD1
TGCGCCAGCAGTCGTCAGGCATACAGGGATCTCTCCTACGAGCAGTACTTC,CASSRQAYRDLSYEQYF,NA,TRBV23-1,TRBJ2-7,NA
TGTGCCAGCAGCTTAACTAGCGGATACTACGAGCAGTACTTC,CASSLTSGYYEQYF,NA,TRBV7-9,TRBJ2-7,TRBD2
TGCAGTGCTACTAGCGGGGGGCCGTCCTACGAGCAGTACTTC,CSATSGGPSYEQYF,NA,TRBV20-1,TRBJ2-7,TRBD2
TGTGCCAGCAGCCCCTGGGAGGGGACTGAAGCTTTCTTT,CASSPWEGTEAFF,once,TRBV13,TRBJ1-1,NA
TGTGCCAGCACAGAGGGGTTTACCTACGAGCAGTACTTC,CASTEGFTYEQYF,NA,TRBV6-1,TRBJ2-7,NA
TGTGCCAGCAGCCAAAATATAAGAAGCGGGGAGCTGTTTTTT,CASSQNIRSGELFF,NA,TRBV14,TRBJ2-2,NA
TGTGCCAGCAGCCCCGGGACAGGGGGCTACACCTTC,CASSPGTGGYTF,NA,TRBV13,TRBJ1-2,TRBD1
TGTGCCAGCACCTCCGATGGTATGGAGACCCAGTACTTC,CASTSDGMETQYF,NA,TRBV5-6,TRBJ2-5,NA
TGCGCCAGCACCGGACAGCCGCTATACAATGAGCAGTTCTTC,CASTGQPLYNEQFF,NA,TRBV10-2,TRBJ2-1,NA
TGTGCCAGCAGCTTAGTCGGGGGGGGCCGCGTTGAGCAGTTCTTC,CASSLVGGGRVEQFF,NA,TRBV11-2,TRBJ2-1,TRBD2
TGCAGCGTTACGAATCCGACCTCCGGGACAGCCTACGAGCAGTACTTC,CSVTNPTSGTAYEQYF,NA,TRBV29-1,TRBJ2-7,TRBD1
TGTGCCAGCACCGCGTCGGGCCCACACAATGAGCAGTTCTTC,CASTASGPHNEQFF,NA,TRBV6-5,TRBJ2-1,NA
TGTGCCAGCAGAAGGATATTCACAGATACGCAGTATTTT,CASRRIFTDTQYF,NA,TRBV2,TRBJ2-3,NA
TGTGCCAGCAGCCGACCCCGGACAGGCAACACTGAAGCTTTCTTT,CASSRPRTGNTEAFF,NA,TRBV12-3/TRBV12-4,TRBJ1-1,TRBD1
TGTGCCAGCAGCTCAGAAGGGGGAACTAGCACAGATACGCAGTATTTT,CASSSEGGTSTDTQYF,NA,TRBV5-4,TRBJ2-3,NA
TGTGCCAGTAGTATTAGGACAGAACAAGAGACCCAGTACTTC,CASSIRTEQETQYF,NA,TRBV19,TRBJ2-5,NA
TGTGCCAGCAGCGGGCCCGGGACCCAGCAGTTCTTC,CASSGPGTQQFF,NA,TRBV7-3,TRBJ2-1,NA
TGTGCCAGCAGCTTAGCTGGGGACAGGGAGAACTATGGCTACACCTTC,CASSLAGDRENYGYTF,NA,TRBV7-9,TRBJ1-2,TRBD1
TGTGCCAGCAGCACGCCTTCTAGCGGGATCTACAATGAGCAGTTCTTC,CASSTPSSGIYNEQFF,NA,TRBV11-2,TRBJ2-1,TRBD2
TGTGCCAGCAGTTTTGAGGCTAGCGGGGGGGCCGTGTACTTC,CASSFEASGGAVYF,NA,TRBV28,TRBJ2-7,TRBD2
TGTGCCAGCAGCCAAGATAAGGGCCCCTACGAGCAGTACTTC,CASSQDKGPYEQYF,NA,TRBV3-1,TRBJ2-7,NA
TGTGCCAGCAGTGAGGTCATGCCGACCACCGGGGAGCTGTTTTTT,CASSEVMPTTGELFF,NA,TRBV6-1,TRBJ2-2,NA
TGCAGCGTTGTGCCCGGGCCTCAAGAGACCCAGTACTTC,CSVVPGPQETQYF,NA,TRBV29-1,TRBJ2-5,NA
TGTGCCAGCAGTCCACAGGGGTCCTATAATTCACCCCTCCACTTT,CASSPQGSYNSPLHF,NA,TRBV27,TRBJ1-6,TRBD1
TGTGCCAGCAGTTCCCGTTTGGGGGGTACGACAGATACGCAGTATTTT,CASSSRLGGTTDTQYF,NA,TRBV12-3/TRBV12-4,TRBJ2-3,NA
TGTGCCAGCAGTTTTCCAGGGCAACTAGCGAACACCGGGGAGCTGTTTTTT,CASSFPGQLANTGELFF,once,TRBV27,TRBJ2-2,NA